This is a list of T cell receptor beta chains from one sample in a study of radiotherapy plus CTLA-4 blockade in lung cancer. Here immunoSEQ multiplex PCR was the method, and the copy in TCRdb shows in-frame clones only, minus some. The sample shows more than 75,000 clones, about two thirds of them seen only once. This specimen was peripheral blood, taken from a patient treated with radiotherapy plus ipilimumab. The receptors here all came from a human donor with non-small cell lung cancer that progressed on radiotherapy plus ipilimumab. Each CDR3 is given with its conserved first and last residue. A D gene is named only where the DNA matches it firmly. The listing skips clone size in some rows; elsewhere it reads once, few, many or a size class.

clone size | J gene | V gene | D gene | CDR3 DNA | CDR3 protein
- | TRBJ2-1 | TRBV7-3 | - | TGTGCCAGCAGCTTAGACAGCACCTACAATGAGCAGTTCTTC | CASSLDSTYNEQFF
- | TRBJ2-3 | TRBV27 | - | TGTGCCAGCAGTCCAGCCGCTTGGACTAGCACAGATACGCAGTATTTT | CASSPAAWTSTDTQYF
- | TRBJ2-4 | TRBV4-3 | TRBD1 | TGCGCCAGCAGCCCTTGGACAGGGGAGGCCAAAAACATTCAGTACTTC | CASSPWTGEAKNIQYF
- | TRBJ2-1 | TRBV27 | TRBD1 | TGTGCCAGCAGCCCTGACAGGGGCTCCTACAATGAGCAGTTCTTC | CASSPDRGSYNEQFF
- | TRBJ2-7 | TRBV7-9 | TRBD2 | TGTGCCAGCAGCTTAGCGGGGGGACTAGGATCCTACGAGCAGTACTTC | CASSLAGGLGSYEQYF
- | TRBJ2-1 | TRBV10-3 | - | TGTGCCATCAGTGAGGGACAGCCCTACAATGAGCAGTTCTTC | CAISEGQPYNEQFF
- | TRBJ2-1 | TRBV10-3 | TRBD2 | TGTGCCATCAGTGAGTCCAGCGGGGGGACCTACAATGAGCAGTTCTTC | CAISESSGGTYNEQFF
few | TRBJ2-7 | TRBV4-1 | TRBD1 | TGCGCCAGCAGCCTTCGGACAGGGAGCTCCTACGAGCAGTACTTC | CASSLRTGSSYEQYF
- | TRBJ2-3 | TRBV9 | TRBD2 | TGTGCCAGCAGCCCTAGCGGGGCCACAGATACGCAGTATTTT | CASSPSGATDTQYF
- | TRBJ2-1 | TRBV6-5 | TRBD1 | TGTGCCAGCAGTTACCCGGGACAGGGGTATGAGCAGTTCTTC | CASSYPGQGYEQFF
- | TRBJ2-7 | TRBV27 | - | TGTGCCAGCAGTCGGGACTCGCCCCGCTACGAGCAGTACTTC | CASSRDSPRYEQYF
few | TRBJ2-7 | TRBV9 | TRBD2 | TGTGCCAGCAGCGTAACTAGCGGGAGTAACGAGCAGTACTTC | CASSVTSGSNEQYF
few | TRBJ1-5 | TRBV29-1 | - | TGCAGCGTTACGGGCAATAGCTATCAGCCCCAGCTTTTT | CSVTGNSYQPQLF
- | TRBJ2-2 | TRBV2 | TRBD2 | TGTGCCAGCAGTGGACTAGCGGGAAGGACCGGGGAGCTGTTTTTT | CASSGLAGRTGELFF
- | TRBJ2-7 | TRBV10-3 | TRBD2 | TGTGCCATCGGGAGCGGGGGGGCAGATTACGAGCAGTACTTC | CAIGSGGADYEQYF
few | TRBJ2-1 | TRBV6-5 | - | TGTGCCAGCAGTGAAAGCGTCGGGAACAATGAGCAGTTCTTC | CASSESVGNNEQFF
few | TRBJ2-5 | TRBV4-2 | - | TGTGCCAGCAGCCAAGTGGAGGTAGAGACCCAGTACTTC | CASSQVEVETQYF
- | TRBJ2-7 | TRBV27 | TRBD1 | TGTGCCAGCAGCGGGACAGGGGGTCCCTACGAGCAGTACTTC | CASSGTGGPYEQYF
once | TRBJ2-5 | TRBV7-3 | TRBD1 | TGTGCCAGCAGCTTGTCCGGGACAGGGCTTGAGACCCAGTACTTC | CASSLSGTGLETQYF
many | TRBJ1-5 | TRBV6-1 | TRBD1 | TGTGCCAGCAGTGAATGGACAGGTGGGGGTTATCAGCCCCAGCATTTT | CASSEWTGGGYQPQHF
- | TRBJ2-5 | TRBV4-1 | TRBD1 | TGCGCCAGCAGCCCTAGGACAGGGCAAGAGACCCAGTACTTC | CASSPRTGQETQYF
few | TRBJ2-1 | TRBV4-3 | TRBD2 | TGCGCCAGCAGCCAGATGGCTAGCGGGGGTCACAATGAGCAGTTCTTC | CASSQMASGGHNEQFF
- | TRBJ2-7 | TRBV6-1 | TRBD1 | TGTGCCAGCAGGATGGGGGGACAGGGAACCTACGAGCAGTACTTC | CASRMGGQGTYEQYF
- | TRBJ2-1 | TRBV29-1 | - | TGCAGCGTTGATAGGCTGGCAGGCAGCTCCTACAATGAGCAGTTCTTC | CSVDRLAGSSYNEQFF
- | TRBJ2-2 | TRBV9 | TRBD1 | TGTGCCAGCAGCGTAGCACAGGGGGACACCGGGGAGCTGTTTTTT | CASSVAQGDTGELFF
- | TRBJ2-3 | TRBV9 | - | TGTGCCAGCAGCCCTGGACAGAGCACAGATACGCAGTATTTT | CASSPGQSTDTQYF
- | TRBJ1-1 | TRBV30 | TRBD1 | TGTGCCTGGAGGACAGGGTCCGTAGCTTTCTTT | CAWRTGSVAFF
- | TRBJ1-4 | TRBV6-5 | - | TGTGCCAGCAGAAGCAGGATTTATGAAAAACTGTTTTTT | CASRSRIYEKLFF
- | TRBJ1-4 | TRBV4-1 | TRBD1 | TGCGCCAGCAGCCGGACAGGGGAAAAACTGTTTTTT | CASSRTGEKLFF
- | TRBJ1-2 | TRBV7-9 | - | TGTGCCAGCAGCAACCGGGACTCCAACACCTTC | CASSNRDSNTF
few | TRBJ2-7 | TRBV7-6 | - | TGTGCCAGCAGCTTCGACAGCACCTACGAGCAGTACTTC | CASSFDSTYEQYF
- | TRBJ2-3 | TRBV7-2 | TRBD1 | TGTGCCAGCAGCCGACAGGGTGGGGGCACAGATACGCAGTATTTT | CASSRQGGGTDTQYF
- | TRBJ2-5 | TRBV5-6 | - | TGTGCCAGCAGCTTGGCAAGGCAGTCGAAAGAGACCCAGTACTTC | CASSLARQSKETQYF
- | TRBJ2-5 | TRBV9 | TRBD1 | TGTGCCAGCAGCTACTCGGGACAGGGGCAAGAGACCCAGTACTTC | CASSYSGQGQETQYF
- | TRBJ1-1 | TRBV5-8 | - | TGTGCCAGCAGCTTGGGACTCGACAGGAACACTGAAGCTTTCTTT | CASSLGLDRNTEAFF
once | TRBJ2-7 | TRBV14 | TRBD2 | TGTGCCAGCAGCCCATTCCGGACTAGCGGGAGTTTTGACGAGCAGTACTTC | CASSPFRTSGSFDEQYF
few | TRBJ1-6 | TRBV7-2 | - | TGTGCCAGCAGCTTAGCGGAGGGGTCGGGTTTCTCACCCCTCCACTTT | CASSLAEGSGFSPLHF
- | TRBJ1-5 | TRBV28 | - | TGTGCCAGCAGTCTCTATAGCAATCAGCCCCAGCATTTT | CASSLYSNQPQHF
- | TRBJ1-4 | TRBV18 | TRBD1 | TGTGCCAGCTCACCAACAGGGGGGAATGAAAAACTGTTTTTT | CASSPTGGNEKLFF
- | TRBJ2-3 | TRBV28 | TRBD1 | TGTGCCAGCAGTTTCCCACAGGGGAGCACAGATACGCAGTATTTT | CASSFPQGSTDTQYF
- | TRBJ1-6 | TRBV10-3 | - | TGTGCCATCAGTGAGTCTAGAGGGGGGGATTCACCCCTCCACTTT | CAISESRGGDSPLHF
- | TRBJ2-3 | TRBV7-8 | - | TGTGCCAGCAGCTTATCGTCTCTAGGCCTGGATACGCAGTATTTT | CASSLSSLGLDTQYF
- | TRBJ1-4 | TRBV5-4 | - | TGTGCCAGCAGCTTATCCGGGACGGGGCCTGAAAAACTGTTTTTT | CASSLSGTGPEKLFF
- | TRBJ2-4 | TRBV5-6 | TRBD1 | TGTGCCAGCAGACGACAGGGGGTAGCCAAAAACATTCAGTACTTC | CASRRQGVAKNIQYF